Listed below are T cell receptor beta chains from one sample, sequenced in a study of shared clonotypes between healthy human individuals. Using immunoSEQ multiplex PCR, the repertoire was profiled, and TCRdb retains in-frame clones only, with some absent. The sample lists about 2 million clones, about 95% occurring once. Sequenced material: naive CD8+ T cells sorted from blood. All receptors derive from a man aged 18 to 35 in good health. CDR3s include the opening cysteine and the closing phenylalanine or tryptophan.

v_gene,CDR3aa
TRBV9,CASSDRQGSGYGYTF
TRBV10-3,CAISSIQGYNEQFF
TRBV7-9,CVSSFGGYNEQFF
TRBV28,CASSHEGLTYNEQFF
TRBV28,CASSSIAYEQYF
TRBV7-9,CASSLTGQGAKFF
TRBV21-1,CASGFRDGNQPQHF
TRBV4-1,CASSQQGGYGETQYF
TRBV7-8,CASSPGKTFGEKLFF
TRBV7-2,CASSLGVGWTEAFF
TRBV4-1,CASSHPTTSQETQYF
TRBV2,CASIQAQATTNEKLFF
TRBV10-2,CASISGPGGVFTGELFF
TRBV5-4,CASSRDGGSYNEQFF
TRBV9,CASSVEAVPFNQPQHF
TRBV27,CASSFGIGANVLTF
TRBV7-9,CASSLGTSGNTGELFF
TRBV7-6,CASSLGPGYEAFF
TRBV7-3,CASSLGGVSTDTQYF
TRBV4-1,CASSQVEYGTDTQYF
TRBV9,CASSVRGGDPSFLQYGYTF
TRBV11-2,CASSRRDRTNYGYTF
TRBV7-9,CASSSGEGDQPQHF
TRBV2,CASSELAPRGVYEQYF
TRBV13,CASSPGTDAPTDTQYF
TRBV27,CASSPLGGTNEKLFF
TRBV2,CASRAGQGGRRRQSYEQYF
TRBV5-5,CASSVWKVTADTEAFF
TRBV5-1,CASSSNVQGATSGVTNTGELFF
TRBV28,CASSRDSVMETQYF
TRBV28,CASSLQGLAGGSDTQYF
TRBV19,CASALDRESPLHF
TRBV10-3,CAIGPQGGLYEQYF
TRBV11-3,CASSLDSQETQYF
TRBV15,CATSSTGTSGRLNEQFF
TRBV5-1,CASSLETALSGNTIYF
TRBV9,CASSVDPGVVETQYF
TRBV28,CASSSRQIGKLFGYTF
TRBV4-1,CASSQSRGVLYNEQFF
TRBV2,CASRGLAAYTDTQYF
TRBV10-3,CAINQQGAPGANVLTF
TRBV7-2,CASSLSAVYEQYF
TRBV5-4,CASSFQDGSPHEQYF
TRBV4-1,CASSHGLLNYGYTF
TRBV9,CASSDPTGANVLTF
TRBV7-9,CASSTRGRYVETQYF
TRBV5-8,CASRPGQGPVEAFF